A single sample gave rise to the 16 T cell receptor beta chains below, sequenced in a study of T cell changes during pregnancy in multiple sclerosis. Sequencing used immunoSEQ multiplex PCR; TCRdb keeps in-frame clones, though not all of them. The sample records under 35,000 clones, under 90% being singletons. This sample comprised CD8+ T cells from peripheral blood mononuclear cells, obtained after pregnancy. The receptors were gathered from a female donor with multiple sclerosis, enrolled in a pregnancy study.

The chain uses TRBV11-2 and TRBJ2-7; unclear D gene. The CDR3 runs 16 residues. V lost 1 base and J 2 bases, leaving 15 bases between the germline ends. CDR1 is SGHAT, CDR2 FQNNGV, per germline. The DNA of the CDR3 is TGTGCCAGCAGCTTAGGGATACAGTACTCTACCTACGAGCAGTACTTC. It codes for CASSLGIQYSTYEQYF.

In DNA, the CDR3 is TGTGCCAGCAGCGTAGGAGGACATACCTACGAGCAGTACTTC. It translates to CASSVGGHTYEQYF. V is TRBV9 and J is TRBJ2-7; the D gene is possibly TRBD1 (5 bases). The CDR3 is 14 amino acids. The V and J ends lost 0 bases and 2 bases respectively, with 9 bases between them. From germline, CDR1 is SGDLS and CDR2 YYNGEE.

The CDR3 spells CASSPAGGVAGELFF. CDR3 coding DNA: TGTGCCAGCAGTCCCGCCGGGGGGGTGGCCGGGGAGCTGTTTTTT. This sequence joins TRBV2 and TRBJ2-2, with 8 nucleotides matching TRBD2. Trimming took 5 bases from V and 6 from J; bases not matched to a gene: 8. This CDR3 spans 15 amino acids. Germline V gives CDR1 SNHLY, CDR2 FYNNEI.

The V gene is TRBV2, the J gene TRBJ1-1; no definite D call. Germline CDR1 SNHLY, CDR2 FYNNEI. The CDR3 runs 15 residues. V gave up 3 bases and J gave up 0 bases, with 11 bases separating them. CDR3 residues: CASSDVASMNTEAFF. In DNA, the CDR3 is TGTGCCAGCAGTGACGTAGCTTCAATGAACACTGAAGCTTTCTTT. The variable domain in full, with the rest retrieved from reference TRBV2 and TRBJ1-1, is EPEVTQTPSHQVTQMGQEVILRCVPISNHLYFYWYRQILGQKVEFLVSFYNNEISEKSEIFDDQFSVERPDGSNFTLKIRSTKLEDSAMYFCASSDVASMNTEAFFGQGTRLTVV.

In this sample, this clone is medium-sized. V and J are TRBV15 and TRBJ2-1; 10 bases are shared with TRBD2. The CDR3 spans 16 residues. The germline V gene encodes CDR1 LNHNV and CDR2 YYDKDF (reference sequence). V was clipped by 3 bases and J by 7 bases; unmatched bases: 9. The CDR3 nucleotides are TGTGCCACCAGCAGTCCCCTTAGCGGGGGGCAGAATGAGCAGTTCTTC. Translation: CATSSPLSGGQNEQFF.

The chain is built from TRBV15 and TRBJ2-1, with a tentative D call TRBD2 (6 bases). The CDR3 length is 13 residues. The germline V and J ends were trimmed by 5 bases and 14 bases, with 19 bases remaining between them. Germline V gives CDR1 LNHNV, CDR2 YYDKDF (reference sequence). The CDR3 DNA reads TGTGCCACCAGCCTCAGATCGCGGGTAGCGGAGTTCTTC. Its translation is CATSLRSRVAEFF.

The rearrangement links TRBV27 to TRBJ2-7; D not resolved. V was trimmed by 5 bases and J by 0 bases, leaving 11 bases between them. Germline V CDR1 and CDR2: MNHEY, SMNVEV (reference sequence). The CDR3 extends over 14 amino acids. CDR3 sequence (DNA): TGTGCCAGCAGTGAAGGTAGGAGCTCCTACGAGCAGTACTTC. As protein: CASSEGRSSYEQYF.

This chain connects TRBV30 to TRBJ2-1; no firm D call. Trimming cost V 5 bases and J 3 bases, with 5 bases left between them. The CDR3 spans 11 residues. Germline V lookup: CDR1 GTSNPN, CDR2 SVGIG (reference sequence). As DNA, the CDR3 is TGTGCCTGGGGCAGCTACAATGAGCAGTTCTTC. Encoded protein: CAWGSYNEQFF.

The J gene is TRBJ2-5, the V gene TRBV19; 8 positions match TRBD2. The CDR3 loop spans 16 amino acids. CDR1 LNHDA and CDR2 SQIVND come from the germline V gene (reference sequence). J gave up 5 bases and V 1 base, and 9 bases lay outside the gene matches. Written as DNA, the CDR3 is TGTGCCAGTAGTATAGTGACGGGGGGGCCTTTGGAGACCCAGTACTTC. This codes for CASSIVTGGPLETQYF.

V usage is TRBV9 and J usage is TRBJ2-7; D unclear. V was trimmed by 0 bases and J by 3 bases, leaving 7 bases between them. Germline-derived CDR1 and CDR2 are SGDLS and YYNGEE. The CDR3 runs to 13 residues. The CDR3 region is CASSVVPGYEQYF. CDR3 coding DNA: TGTGCCAGCAGCGTAGTGCCAGGCTACGAGCAGTACTTC.

This rearrangement joins TRBV5-5 to TRBJ2-7; 10 bases are a match to TRBD1. Germline V gene data show CDR1 as SGHKS and CDR2 as YYEKEE (reference sequence). The CDR3 loop spans 15 amino acids. Losses at the gene ends were 3 bases for V and 6 bases for J; bases not matched to a gene: 9. The CDR3 loop reads CASSSPGQGTIEQYF. Here the CDR3 DNA reads TGTGCCAGCAGCTCACCGGGACAGGGGACGATCGAGCAGTACTTC.

V usage is TRBV29-1 and J usage is TRBJ1-1, with a possible D match to TRBD1 (6 bases). This CDR3 has 13 amino acids. The V end lost 1 base, the J end lost 0 bases, and 6 bases lay between the germline ends. Germline V gene lookup returns CDR1 SQVTM and CDR2 ANQGSEA. CDR3 protein: CSVEGGLNTEAFF. The CDR3, as DNA: TGCAGCGTTGAAGGGGGGCTGAACACTGAAGCTTTCTTT.

This clone was found once. V usage is TRBV2 and J usage is TRBJ1-1; no reliable D call. Germline assignment: CDR1 SNHLY and CDR2 FYNNEI. The CDR3 extends over 11 amino acids. Trimming left V 6 bases short and J 4 bases short, with 6 bases between. DNA for the CDR3: TGTGCCAGCAGCGTCGGCACTGAAGCTTTCTTT. This sequence encodes CASSVGTEAFF.

This clone was detected only a few times. This chain's CDR3 is CSVWRVGAPGYEQYF. CDR3 coding DNA: TGCAGCGTCTGGCGAGTGGGGGCGCCGGGGTACGAGCAGTACTTC. The chain is built from TRBV29-1 and TRBJ2-7; D is perhaps TRBD1 (6 bases). The CDR3 runs 15 residues. Trimming removed 6 bases at V and 4 bases at J, with 22 bases between. The germline V gene has CDR1 SQVTM and CDR2 ANQGSEA.

The chain carries TRBV6-1 and TRBJ2-3; D is unclear. Trimming cost V 2 bases and J 8 bases, with 8 bases left between them. The CDR3 extends over 12 amino acids. CDR1 is MNHNS, CDR2 SASEGT, per germline. The CDR3 here is CASSESPVTQYF. CDR3 sequence (DNA): TGTGCCAGCAGTGAAAGCCCCGTTACGCAGTATTTT.

The CDR3 sequence is CASRRADTQYF. The CDR3 nucleotides are TGTGCCAGCCGTCGTGCAGATACGCAGTATTTT. This chain links TRBV2 with TRBJ2-3, with D hard to call. CDR3 size: 11 residues. Germline-derived CDR1 and CDR2 are SNHLY and FYNNEI. V was pared by 8 bases and J by 4 bases, with 7 bases between.